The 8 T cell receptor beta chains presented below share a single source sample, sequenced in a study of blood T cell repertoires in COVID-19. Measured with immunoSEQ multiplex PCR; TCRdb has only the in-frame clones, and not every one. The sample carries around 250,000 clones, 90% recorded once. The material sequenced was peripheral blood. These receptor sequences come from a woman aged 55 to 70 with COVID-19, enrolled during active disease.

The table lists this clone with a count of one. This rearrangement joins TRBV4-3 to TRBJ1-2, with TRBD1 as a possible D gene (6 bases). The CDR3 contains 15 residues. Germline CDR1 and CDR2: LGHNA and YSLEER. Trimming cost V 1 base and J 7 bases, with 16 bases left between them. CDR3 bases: TGCGCCAGCAGCCAAGTAAGGGGGTCGGAGCTTGGCTACACCTTC. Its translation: CASSQVRGSELGYTF.

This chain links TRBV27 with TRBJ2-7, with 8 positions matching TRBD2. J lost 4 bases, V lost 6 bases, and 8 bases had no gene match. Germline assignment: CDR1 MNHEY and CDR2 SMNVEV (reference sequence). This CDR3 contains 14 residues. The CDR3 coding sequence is TGTGCCAGCAGATCCTCGGGCGGGGGGTACGAGCAGTACTTC. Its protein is CASRSSGGGYEQYF.

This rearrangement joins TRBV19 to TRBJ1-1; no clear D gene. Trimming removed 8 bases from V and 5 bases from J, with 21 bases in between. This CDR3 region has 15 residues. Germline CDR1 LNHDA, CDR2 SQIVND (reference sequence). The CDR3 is CASFHARRGGTEAFF. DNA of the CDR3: TGTGCCAGTTTTCATGCCCGCCGGGGAGGGACTGAAGCTTTCTTT.

CDR3 loop: CASSPRRGGHYGYTF. CDR3 nucleotides: TGTGCCAGTAGTCCGCGGCGGGGGGGACACTATGGCTACACCTTC. This chain joins TRBV19 and TRBJ1-2; tentative D call: TRBD1 (5 bases). The CDR3 has 15 amino acids. V shed 5 bases and J shed 3 bases, with 16 bases lying between them. Germline V gene sequence: CDR1 LNHDA, CDR2 SQIVND (reference sequence).

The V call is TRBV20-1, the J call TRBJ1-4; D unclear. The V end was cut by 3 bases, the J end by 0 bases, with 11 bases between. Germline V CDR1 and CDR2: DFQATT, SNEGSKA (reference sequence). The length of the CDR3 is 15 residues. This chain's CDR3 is CSASYAGTTNEKLFF. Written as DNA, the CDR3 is TGCAGTGCTAGTTATGCCGGGACAACTAATGAAAAACTGTTTTTT.

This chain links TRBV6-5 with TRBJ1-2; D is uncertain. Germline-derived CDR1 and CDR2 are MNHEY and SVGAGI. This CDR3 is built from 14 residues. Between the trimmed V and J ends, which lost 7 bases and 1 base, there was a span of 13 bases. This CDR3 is CASTGSKLNYGYTF. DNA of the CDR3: TGTGCCAGCACCGGGTCTAAACTTAACTATGGCTACACCTTC.

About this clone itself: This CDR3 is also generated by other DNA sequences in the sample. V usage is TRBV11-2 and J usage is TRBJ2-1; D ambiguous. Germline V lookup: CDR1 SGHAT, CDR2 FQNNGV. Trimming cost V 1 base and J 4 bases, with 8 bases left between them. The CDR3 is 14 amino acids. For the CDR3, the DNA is TGTGCCAGCAGCTTAGGGTCGGGTTACAATGAGCAGTTCTTC. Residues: CASSLGSGYNEQFF.

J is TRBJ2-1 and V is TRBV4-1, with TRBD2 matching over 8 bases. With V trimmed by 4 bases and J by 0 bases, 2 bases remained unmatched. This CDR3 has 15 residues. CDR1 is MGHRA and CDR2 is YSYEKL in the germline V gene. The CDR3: CASSPGGASYNEQFF. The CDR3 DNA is TGCGCCAGCAGCCCCGGGGGGGCCTCCTACAATGAGCAGTTCTTC.